This is a list of T cell receptor beta chains from one sample in a study of CD8+ T cells in alopecia areata. Some clones are missing from TCRdb's copy, which holds only in-frame ones; the method was immunoSEQ multiplex PCR. Of around 150,000 clones listed, roughly four fifths are singletons. The sequencing here drew on CD8+ T cells sorted from blood, taken at week 4, from a patient treated with tofacitinib. These receptor sequences come from a human donor with alopecia areata. Each CDR3 is given with its conserved first and last residue. A D gene is named only where the DNA matches it firmly.

J: TRBJ2-7
D: NA
V: TRBV7-2
CDR3: CASSLGQPGEQYF
DNA: TGTGCCAGCAGCTTAGGACAGCCTGGTGAGCAGTACTTC

J: TRBJ2-6
D: NA
V: TRBV5-6
CDR3: CASSFRSGANVLTF
DNA: TGTGCCAGCAGCTTCCGCTCTGGGGCCAACGTCCTGACTTTC

J: TRBJ2-3
D: TRBD2
V: TRBV4-1
CDR3: CASSLASGGSTDTQYF
DNA: TGCGCCAGCAGCCTAGCTAGCGGGGGCAGCACAGATACGCAGTATTTT

J: TRBJ2-6
D: NA
V: TRBV4-2
CDR3: CASSQGGGYGANVLTF
DNA: TGTGCCAGCAGCCAAGGGGGCGGATATGGGGCCAACGTCCTGACTTTC

J: TRBJ2-2
D: NA
V: TRBV30
CDR3: CAWRQAGELFF
DNA: TGTGCCTGGCGACAGGCCGGGGAGCTGTTTTTT

J: TRBJ2-3
D: NA
V: TRBV7-8
CDR3: CASSSNAEGWTDTQYF
DNA: TGTGCCAGCAGCTCCAACGCTGAGGGATGGACAGATACGCAGTATTTT

J: TRBJ2-5
D: TRBD1
V: TRBV6-5
CDR3: CASSYSQGAETQYF
DNA: TGTGCCAGCAGTTACTCACAGGGGGCAGAGACCCAGTACTTC

J: TRBJ2-1
D: NA
V: TRBV4-1
CDR3: CASSQRTGTSSYNEQFF
DNA: TGCGCCAGCAGCCAACGGACCGGGACCAGCTCCTACAATGAGCAGTTCTTC

J: TRBJ2-7
D: NA
V: TRBV25-1
CDR3: CASSDANYEQYF
DNA: TGTGCCAGCAGTGATGCAAACTACGAGCAGTACTTC

J: TRBJ2-7
D: NA
V: TRBV30
CDR3: CAWSGWDSSYERYF
DNA: TGTGCCTGGAGTGGATGGGACTCCTCCTACGAGCGGTACTTC